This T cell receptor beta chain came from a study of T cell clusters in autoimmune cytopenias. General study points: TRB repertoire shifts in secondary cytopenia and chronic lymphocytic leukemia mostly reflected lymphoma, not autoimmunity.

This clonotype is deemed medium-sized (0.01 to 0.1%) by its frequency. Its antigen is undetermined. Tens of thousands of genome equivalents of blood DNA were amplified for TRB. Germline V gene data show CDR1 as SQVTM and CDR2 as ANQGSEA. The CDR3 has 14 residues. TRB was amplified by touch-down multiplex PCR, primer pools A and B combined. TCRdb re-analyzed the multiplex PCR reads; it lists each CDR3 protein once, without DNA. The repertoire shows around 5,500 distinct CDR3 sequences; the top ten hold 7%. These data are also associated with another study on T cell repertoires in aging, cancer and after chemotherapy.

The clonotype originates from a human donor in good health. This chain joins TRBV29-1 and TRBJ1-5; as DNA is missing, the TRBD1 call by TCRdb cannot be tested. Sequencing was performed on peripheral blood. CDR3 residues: CSVIQQGLNQPQHF.